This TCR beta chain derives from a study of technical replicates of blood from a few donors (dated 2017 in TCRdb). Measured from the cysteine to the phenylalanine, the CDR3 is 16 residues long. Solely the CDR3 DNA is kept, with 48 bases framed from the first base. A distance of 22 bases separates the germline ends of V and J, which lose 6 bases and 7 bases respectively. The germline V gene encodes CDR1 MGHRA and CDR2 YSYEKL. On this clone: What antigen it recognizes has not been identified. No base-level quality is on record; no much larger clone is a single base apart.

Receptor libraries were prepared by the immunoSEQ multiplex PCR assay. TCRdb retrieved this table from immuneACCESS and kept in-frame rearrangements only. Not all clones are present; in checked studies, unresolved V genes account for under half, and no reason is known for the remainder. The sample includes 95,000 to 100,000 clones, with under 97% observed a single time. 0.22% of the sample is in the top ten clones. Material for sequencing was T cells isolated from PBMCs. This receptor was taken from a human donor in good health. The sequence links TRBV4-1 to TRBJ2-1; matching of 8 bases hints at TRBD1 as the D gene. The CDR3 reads CASSQWTGTIRNEQFF. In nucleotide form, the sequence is TGCGCCAGCAGTCAGTGGACAGGGACTATTAGAAATGAGCAGTTCTTC.